These T cell receptor beta chains were read from a single sample in a study of blood T cell repertoires in COVID-19. Repertoires were generated with immunoSEQ multiplex PCR, while TCRdb's copy carries only in-frame clones and drops some. Here the sample spans approximately 210,000 clones, roughly 77% being singletons. Sequenced sample: PBMCs or T cells enriched from blood (not recorded which). The receptors were sampled from a woman in her fifties or sixties with acute COVID-19. CDR3s include the opening cysteine and the closing phenylalanine or tryptophan. D genes are given only for firm matches. Size is stated for part of the rows, as once, few or many counts, or as a class when the clone is expanded.

j_call | clone_size | d_call | v_call | cdr3_nt | cdr3_aa
TRBJ1-4 | . | . | TRBV3-1/TRBV3-2 | TGTGCCAGCAGCCAAGATTGGGGGGGGCGCGAAAAACTGTTTTTT | CASSQDWGGREKLFF
TRBJ1-1 | . | TRBD1 | TRBV2 | TGTGCCAGCATTACGACAGGGGGGAGGACTGAAGCTTTCTTT | CASITTGGRTEAFF
TRBJ1-1 | . | . | TRBV5-6 | TGTGCCAGCAGCTTACGGTTGACTGAAGCTTTCTTT | CASSLRLTEAFF
TRBJ1-5 | once | . | TRBV5-8 | TGTGCCAGCACCCTTGCTGGGGACTACAATCAGCCCCAGCATTTT | CASTLAGDYNQPQHF
TRBJ1-1 | . | TRBD1 | TRBV7-2 | TGTGCCAGCAGCTTAGTTGGGACAGGGATCACTGAAGCTTTCTTT | CASSLVGTGITEAFF
TRBJ2-1 | . | TRBD2 | TRBV27 | TGTGCCAGCACCTTAGGGTCTAGCGGGTCCAATGAGCAGTTCTTC | CASTLGSSGSNEQFF
TRBJ1-2 | . | . | TRBV2 | TGTGCCAGCAGTGAAGAGAGTAACTATGGCTACACCTTC | CASSEESNYGYTF
TRBJ1-6 | . | TRBD1 | TRBV9 | TGTGCCAGCAGCGACGGGACAGGGGCCCTTTCACCCCTCCACTTT | CASSDGTGALSPLHF
TRBJ2-5 | . | TRBD2 | TRBV6-5 | TGTGCCATCAACCTCCAGGGAGGGTGGGGAGAGACCCAGTACTTC | CAINLQGGWGETQYF
TRBJ1-6 | once | TRBD1 | TRBV27 | TGTGCCAGCAGGGCAGGGACAGGGGTCTCACCCCTCCACTTT | CASRAGTGVSPLHF